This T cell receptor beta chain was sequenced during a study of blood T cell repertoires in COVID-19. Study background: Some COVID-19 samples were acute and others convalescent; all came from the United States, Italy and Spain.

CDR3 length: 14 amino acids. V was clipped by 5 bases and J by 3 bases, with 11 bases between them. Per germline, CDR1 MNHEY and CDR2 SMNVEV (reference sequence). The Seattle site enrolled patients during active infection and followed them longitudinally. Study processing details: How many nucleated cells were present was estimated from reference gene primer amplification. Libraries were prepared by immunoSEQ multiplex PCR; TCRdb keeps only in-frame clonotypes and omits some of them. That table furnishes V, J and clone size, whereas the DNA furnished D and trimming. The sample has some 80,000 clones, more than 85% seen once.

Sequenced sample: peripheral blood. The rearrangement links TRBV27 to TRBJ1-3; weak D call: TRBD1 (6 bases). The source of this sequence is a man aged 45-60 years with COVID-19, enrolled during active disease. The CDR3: CASSPRGSGNTIYF. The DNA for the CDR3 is TGTGCCAGCAGTCCAAGGGGGAGTGGAAACACCATATATTTT.